This paragraph covers one T cell receptor (beta chain) sequence. Its antigen remains unknown. The data derive from a study of post-analysis software for immune sequencing data. Across the study: Several disease courses (relapsing-remitting, secondary progressive and progressive-relapsing) of multiple sclerosis were included.

cDNA libraries of TCR beta carried unique molecular identifiers. From the PCR reads, TCRdb called clonotypes with MiXCR, one entry per CDR3 protein. The profile shows a few hundred thousand distinct CDR3 sequences, about a third of them singletons. CDR3 length: 14 residues. Germline trimming cut 5 bases from V and 5 bases from J; bases unmatched to any gene: 5. CDR1 and CDR2 (germline): SGHTA, FQGNSA. Findings of the study overall: F measure showed strong co-clustering of same-batch samples. Higher frequency in patients than in controls was seen for about five TRBV segments, with TRBV5-6, TRBV5-1 and TRBV20-1 among them. Normalized Chao1 diversity was significantly lower in multiple sclerosis patients than in controls.

The receptor comes from a girl aged 10 to 17 with multiple sclerosis. Sequencing was done on a sample of blood. This chain uses TRBV7-2 with TRBJ1-2; 10 bases map to TRBD1. The CDR3 DNA is TGTGCCAGCAGCCGCGACAGGGGGCATTATGGCTACACCTTC. Translating gives CASSRDRGHYGYTF. Complete variable domain (other parts from reference TRBV7-2 and TRBJ1-2): GAGVSQSPSNKVTEKGKDVELRCDPISGHTALYWYRQSLGQGLEFLIYFQGNSAPDKSGLPSDRFSAERTGGSVSTLTIQRTQQEDSAVYLCASSRDRGHYGYTFGSGTRLTVV.